Listed here are 18 T cell receptor beta chains from one sample, sequenced in a study of CD8+CD57+ T cells in acquired aplastic anemia. Genomic DNA provided the template from which TCR beta VDJ and CDR3 profiles were obtained. TCRdb independently ran MiXCR on the reads; one entry per CDR3 protein. The table includes some 150,000 distinct CDR3 sequences, around two fifths detected once. Sequenced input: sorted CD4+, CD8+, or CD8+CD57+ T cells (not recorded which) from PBMCs. The receptors stem from a human donor in good health, serving as a control.

In DNA form, the CDR3 reads TGTGCCAGCAGTGAAGGTGGGGCGGGACCCGCTCGAAATGAGCAGTTCTTC. It translates to CASSEGGAGPARNEQFF. The chain has TRBV2 and TRBJ2-1, with D perhaps matching TRBD2 (6 bases). V was trimmed by 1 base and J by 7 bases, leaving 20 bases between them. Germline V gene lookup returns CDR1 SNHLY and CDR2 FYNNEI. The CDR3 covers 17 residues.

Many counts were recorded for this clonotype. The chain employs TRBV5-1 and TRBJ2-5; no reliable D call. Trimming shortened V by 5 bases and J by 2 bases, and 4 bases separated the two germline ends. The CDR3 totals 11 residues. CDR1 is SGHRS and CDR2 is YFSETQ in the germline V gene. The CDR3 nucleotides are TGCGCCAGCAGGCAGCAAGAGACCCAGTACTTC. Protein: CASRQQETQYF.

The chain joins TRBV27 to TRBJ2-1; D not certain. Per germline, CDR1 MNHEY and CDR2 SMNVEV (reference sequence). CDR3 size: 13 residues. The V end was cut by 0 bases, the J end by 8 bases, with 8 bases between. As DNA, the CDR3 is TGTGCCAGCAGTTTATCGCCCCCCTATGAGCAGTTCTTC. Its protein product is CASSLSPPYEQFF.

The V and J genes are TRBV15 and TRBJ2-7; D is possibly TRBD1 (5 bases). This CDR3 is 13 amino acids long. Trimming pared 0 bases from V and 3 bases from J, leaving 6 bases between. Looked up from germline, CDR1 is LNHNV and CDR2 is YYDKDF (reference sequence). CDR3 nucleotide sequence: TGTGCCACCAGCAGAGACACAGGCTACGAGCAGTACTTC. Protein sequence: CATSRDTGYEQYF.

This clonotype was picked up many times. The chain links TRBV20-1 to TRBJ2-5; a weak D match, TRBD2 (5 bases). The CDR3 extends over 14 amino acids. V lost 5 bases and J 2 bases, leaving 15 bases between the germline ends. Looked up from germline, CDR1 is DFQATT and CDR2 is SNEGSKA (reference sequence). The CDR3 DNA reads as TGCAGTGCTGAGCAAGGTTCGGGGCAAGAGACCCAGTACTTC. This sequence encodes CSAEQGSGQETQYF.

J is TRBJ1-4 and V is TRBV13, with D maybe TRBD1 (5 bases). This CDR3 has 15 amino acids. Germline V gene data show CDR1 as PRHDT and CDR2 as FYEKMQ (reference sequence). V was cut by 5 bases and J by 7 bases, with 17 bases left in between. The CDR3 region has the DNA TGTGCCAGCAGCGCTAATGGGGCGCGGGTTGAAAAACTGTTTTTT. It specifies CASSANGARVEKLFF.

This clonotype was counted ten times or more. The chain uses TRBV6-1 and TRBJ1-4, with TRBD1 identical over 7 bases. After removal of 5 bases from V and 5 bases from J, the junction contained 5 bases not matched to a gene. The germline V gene encodes CDR1 MNHNS and CDR2 SASEGT. The CDR3 has 14 residues. CDR3 nucleotides: TGTGCCAGCAGTAGGGACAGCCTGAATGAAAAACTGTTTTTT. The encoded protein is CASSRDSLNEKLFF.

This clonotype was recorded at least ten times. V is TRBV5-1 and J is TRBJ1-1; TRBD1 matches at 9 bases. Trimming took 7 bases from V and 6 from J; bases not matched to a gene: 7. In germline, CDR1 is SGHRS, CDR2 YFSETQ. The CDR3 sequence is 13 residues long. The CDR3 region is CASLEGQGSEAFF. The CDR3 nucleotides read TGCGCCAGCTTGGAGGGACAGGGATCTGAAGCTTTCTTT.

About this clonotype itself: Mismatch with germline at one junction end may stem from a read error. CDR3 nucleotide sequence: TGTGCCAGCAGCCGTAATTCTGGGGCCAGCGTCCTGACTTTC. This encodes CASSRNSGASVLTF. The genes are TRBV12-3 or TRBV12-4 and TRBJ2-6; maybe TRBD1 (5 bases). The CDR3 covers 14 residues.

Remarks on this clonotype: With a much larger clone just one base away, this may be a read error. The chain employs TRBV6-4 and TRBJ2-3; D possibly corresponds to TRBD2 (5 bases). The V end lost 6 bases, the J end lost 7 bases, and 11 bases lay between the germline ends. The CDR3 consists of 12 residues. Per germline, CDR1 MRHNA and CDR2 SNTAGT. The CDR3 sequence is CASSLRGNTQYF. As DNA, the CDR3 is TGTGCCAGCAGCCTACGGGGTAATACGCAGTATTTT.

This clonotype was observed a few times. The chain has TRBV5-4 and TRBJ2-1; 9 bases fit TRBD1. Germline loops: CDR1 SGHNT, CDR2 YYREEE (reference sequence). The CDR3 is made up of 15 amino acids. The V gene end was trimmed by 3 bases and the J gene end by 3 bases; junction bases not matched to a gene: 4. As DNA, the CDR3 is TGTGCCAGCAGCTCGGACAGGGGCTACTACAATGAGCAGTTCTTC. Protein sequence: CASSSDRGYYNEQFF.

Concerning this clonotype itself: A much larger clonotype is one base distant, so this may be a read error. The chain combines TRBV5-1 with TRBJ2-7, with 10 bases aligning to TRBD1. The CDR3 has 17 residues. The ends lost 4 bases at V and 3 bases at J; junction bases unmatched: 13. CDR1 and CDR2 (germline): SGHRS, YFSETQ. DNA for the CDR3: TGCGCCAGCAGCCGCCTGGGTGGACAGGGGGAGTGCTACGAGCAGTACTTC. Translated, it gives CASSRLGGQGECYEQYF.

This sequence joins TRBV5-6 and TRBJ2-7; D gene ambiguous. The CDR3 consists of 19 residues. The V and J ends lost 4 bases and 0 bases respectively, with 26 bases between them. Germline CDR1 SGHDT, CDR2 YYEEEE. CDR3 sequence (DNA): TGTGCCAGCAGCCACACAACCTCTCGAACAAGAGAAGACTCCTACGAGCAGTACTTC. This codes for CASSHTTSRTREDSYEQYF. Supplemented by reference TRBV5-6 and TRBJ2-7, the full variable domain reads DAGVTQSPTHLIKTRGQQVTLRCSPKSGHDTVSWYQQALGQGPQFIFQYYEEEERQRGNFPDRFSGHQFPNYSSELNVNALLLGDSALYLCASSHTTSRTREDSYEQYFGPGTRLTVT.

The rearrangement joins TRBV10-3 to TRBJ1-1; possible D gene TRBD1, 5 bases. Germline values: CDR1 ENHRY, CDR2 SYGVKD. The CDR3 runs 13 residues. V was pared by 5 bases and J by 5 bases, with 12 bases between. DNA of the CDR3: TGTGCCATCAGTTGGGACCCGGGTACTGAAGCTTTCTTT. Translating it yields CAISWDPGTEAFF.

This clonotype has only one observation. The chain combines TRBV7-8 with TRBJ2-5; 11 nucleotides align to TRBD2. This CDR3 spans 13 amino acids. The J segment lost 6 bases and the V segment lost 5 bases, leaving 2 bases of the junction unmatched. CDR1 is SGHVS and CDR2 is FQNEAQ in the germline V gene. CDR3 in DNA: TGTGCCAGCAGCCCGACTAGCGGGAAGACCCAGTACTTC. Translation: CASSPTSGKTQYF.

CDR3 region: CASSKLAGGSLNEQFF. The CDR3 DNA sequence: TGTGCCAGTAGTAAACTAGCGGGGGGGTCCCTCAATGAGCAGTTCTTC. The chain has TRBV19 and TRBJ2-1; 13 nucleotides agree with TRBD2. Germline CDR1 LNHDA, CDR2 SQIVND (reference sequence). With 4 bases clipped from V and 6 bases from J, the junction kept 6 bases outside the gene matches. The CDR3 contains 16 residues.

This clonotype was recorded many times. This chain connects TRBV6-1 to TRBJ1-2, with D uncertain. Germline-derived CDR1 and CDR2 are MNHNS and SASEGT. V gave up 7 bases and J gave up 2 bases, with 8 bases separating them. The CDR3 covers 12 residues. CDR3 DNA: TGTGCCAGCATGGCCCACAACTATGGCTACACCTTC. Its translation: CASMAHNYGYTF.

This clonotype occurred many times. The V and J genes are TRBV10-1 and TRBJ1-1; no definite D call. Germline values: CDR1 WNHNN, CDR2 SYGVQD (reference sequence). The CDR3 spans 13 residues. With 4 bases removed from V and 3 bases from J, the gap between germline ends came to 9 bases. CDR3 in DNA: TGCGCCAGCAGTGGAGGGTACGACACTGAAGCTTTCTTT. Amino acid sequence: CASSGGYDTEAFF.